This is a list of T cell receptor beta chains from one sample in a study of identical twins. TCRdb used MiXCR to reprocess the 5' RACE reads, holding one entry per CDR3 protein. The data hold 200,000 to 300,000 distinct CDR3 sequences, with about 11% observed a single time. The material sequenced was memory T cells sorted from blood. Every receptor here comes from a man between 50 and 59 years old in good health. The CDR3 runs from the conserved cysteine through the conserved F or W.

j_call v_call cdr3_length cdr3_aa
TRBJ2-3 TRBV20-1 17 CSARVLRGLAAADTQYF
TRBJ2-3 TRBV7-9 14 CASSLANKPDTQYF
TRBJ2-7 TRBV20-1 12 CSARRQGHEQYF
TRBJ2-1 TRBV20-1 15 CSARVNSGAYNEQFF
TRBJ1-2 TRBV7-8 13 CASGLPGGNGYTF
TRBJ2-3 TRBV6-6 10 CASQRGAQYF
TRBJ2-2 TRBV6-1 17 CASSPNPGTSGSGELFF
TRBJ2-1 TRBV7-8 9 CASSPSEFF
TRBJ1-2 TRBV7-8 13 CASSFAGSYGYTF
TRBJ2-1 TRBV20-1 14 CSCGVGQGARGQFF
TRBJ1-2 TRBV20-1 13 CSARVQENYGYTF
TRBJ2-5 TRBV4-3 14 CASSQVRGQETQYF
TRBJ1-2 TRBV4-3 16 CASSQEGTGQNYGYTF
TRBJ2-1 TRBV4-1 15 CASSPRDTGYNEQFF
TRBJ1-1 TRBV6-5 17 CASSYSPLTGRVAEAFF
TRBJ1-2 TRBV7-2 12 CASSLTDYGYTF
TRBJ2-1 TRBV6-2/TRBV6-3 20 CASSYGTSGGPFSSYNEQFF
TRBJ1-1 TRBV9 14 CASSVDGGSTEAFF
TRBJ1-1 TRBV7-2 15 CASSLVLGTNTEAFF
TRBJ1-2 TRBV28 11 CASRPDSGYTF
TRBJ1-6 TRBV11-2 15 CASSFTTGHNSPLHF
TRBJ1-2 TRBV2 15 CASSEWNQGDYGYTF
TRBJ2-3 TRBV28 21 CASSLLVPTGSVPTSTDTQYF
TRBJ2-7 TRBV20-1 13 CSARGRLRNEQYF
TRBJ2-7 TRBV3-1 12 CASSQGDRFQYF
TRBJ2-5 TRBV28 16 CASSSRTSGPTGTQYF
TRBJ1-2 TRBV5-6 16 CASSLGGRATGYGYTF
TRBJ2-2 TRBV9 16 CASSPGRGTNTGELFF
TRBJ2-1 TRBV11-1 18 CASSSGLAGGPRYNEQFF
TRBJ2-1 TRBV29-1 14 CSAAGGRTYNEQFF
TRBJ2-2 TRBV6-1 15 CASGVGQANTGELFF
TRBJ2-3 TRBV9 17 CASSVAPGAFSTDTQYF
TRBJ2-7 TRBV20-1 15 CSAISRTDASGEQYF
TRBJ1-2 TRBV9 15 CASSAYPGTLGGYTF
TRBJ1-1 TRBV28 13 CASTTGSNTEAFF
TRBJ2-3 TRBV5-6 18 CASSTLSWTSGGPDTQYF
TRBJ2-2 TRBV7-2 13 CASSRNRGGELFF
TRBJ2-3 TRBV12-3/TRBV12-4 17 CASSPLGGSHLADTQYF
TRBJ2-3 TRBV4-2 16 CASSQDPSGSLDTQYF
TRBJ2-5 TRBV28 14 CASSSRGWVETQYF
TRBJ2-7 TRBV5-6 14 CASSRKDRVFEQYF
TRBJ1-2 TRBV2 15 CASRRGDRPRDGYTF